The rows below give T cell receptor beta chains drawn from one sample of a study of T-cell memory formation after mild COVID-19. In TCRdb, the 5' RACE reads were re-called with MiXCR into one record per CDR3 protein. Of almost 550,000 distinct CDR3 sequences listed, roughly 22% are singletons. The sequencing input was PBMCs or a T cell subset sorted from them (not recorded which). These receptors originate from an adult woman who had mild COVID-19 (a few samples of this study predate the infection). Cell type and time point are not known. CDR3s include the opening cysteine and the closing phenylalanine or tryptophan. The order of the fields is CDR3 length, D gene, J gene, V gene, clone size, CDR3 protein, CDR3 DNA. The D gene is left open where the match is weak. Clone size is shown for a subset of rows, as once, few, many or a class of expanded clone.

15,TRBD2,TRBJ2-5,TRBV2,few,CASRESGGALKTQYF,TGTGCCAGCAGGGAAAGCGGGGGGGCTTTGAAGACCCAGTACTTC
15,TRBD1,TRBJ1-4,TRBV15,once,CATSRDRGRDGKLFF,TGTGCCACCAGCAGAGACAGGGGGCGGGATGGAAAACTGTTTTTT
19,TRBD2,TRBJ2-2,TRBV5-1,-,CASSPTRRLAGDGTGELFF,TGCGCCAGCAGCCCCACACGCAGACTAGCGGGAGATGGCACCGGGGAGCTGTTTTTT
15,-,TRBJ2-3,TRBV7-2,-,CASSSWAGAPDTQYF,TGTGCCAGCAGCTCGTGGGCAGGGGCCCCAGATACGCAGTATTTT
15,-,TRBJ1-2,TRBV7-9,few,CASSFSGVPSHGYTF,TGTGCCAGCAGCTTTTCGGGGGTCCCATCCCATGGCTACACCTTC
16,TRBD1,TRBJ2-5,TRBV19,-,CASRPGGTGGGKTQYF,TGTGCCAGTAGGCCGGGGGGGACAGGGGGAGGAAAGACCCAGTACTTC
13,TRBD2,TRBJ2-1,TRBV6-2/TRBV6-3,-,CASSYSVAGEQFF,TGTGCCAGCAGTTACTCCGTAGCGGGAGAGCAGTTCTTC
15,TRBD2,TRBJ2-3,TRBV29-1,few,CSVEGLAGGTDTQYF,TGCAGCGTTGAAGGACTAGCGGGAGGGACAGATACGCAGTATTTT
12,TRBD1,TRBJ2-7,TRBV5-1,few,CASRTGVGEQYF,TGCGCCAGCAGGACAGGGGTAGGGGAGCAGTACTTC
16,-,TRBJ2-4,TRBV6-5,few,CASSPTWGDAKNIQYF,TGTGCCAGCAGTCCAACATGGGGGGACGCCAAAAACATTCAGTACTTC
15,-,TRBJ2-1,TRBV7-6,-,CASSSLGPSDNEQFF,TGTGCCAGCAGCTCCCTAGGCCCGTCTGACAATGAGCAGTTCTTC
14,-,TRBJ2-7,TRBV20-1,few,CSARRAQGRYEQYF,TGCAGTGCTAGACGGGCGCAGGGGCGCTACGAGCAGTACTTC
14,TRBD2,TRBJ2-5,TRBV20-1,-,CSARRSSGEETQYF,TGCAGTGCTAGGAGATCTAGCGGGGAAGAGACCCAGTACTTC
14,-,TRBJ1-1,TRBV7-2,medium-sized,CASSLRGVRTEAFF,TGTGCCAGCAGCCTACGTGGGGTAAGGACTGAAGCTTTCTTT
13,-,TRBJ2-5,TRBV5-1,-,CASSPEGRETQYF,TGCGCCAGCTCCCCCGAGGGGCGAGAGACCCAGTACTTC
15,-,TRBJ2-2,TRBV30,few,CAWSVGSINTGELFF,TGTGCCTGGAGTGTAGGCAGCATTAACACCGGGGAGCTGTTTTTT
14,-,TRBJ1-1,TRBV7-9,few,CASIIGDRGTEAFF,TGTGCCAGCATCATCGGGGACCGGGGAACTGAAGCTTTCTTT
13,-,TRBJ1-2,TRBV11-3,few,CASSLGRLHGYTF,TGTGCCAGCAGCTTAGGACGGCTCCACGGCTACACCTTC
15,TRBD2,TRBJ2-1,TRBV9,-,CASSPLAGASNEQFF,TGTGCCAGCAGTCCCCTAGCGGGGGCTAGCAATGAGCAGTTCTTC
15,-,TRBJ2-4,TRBV6-6,-,CASSYAREVGNIQYF,TGTGCCAGCAGTTACGCCAGGGAAGTTGGGAACATTCAGTACTTC
14,-,TRBJ1-1,TRBV18,-,CASSREQGNTEAFF,TGTGCCAGCTCACGGGAACAGGGCAACACTGAAGCTTTCTTT
13,-,TRBJ2-6,TRBV13,-,CASIRRGANVLTF,TGTGCAAGCATCCGACGGGGGGCCAACGTCCTGACTTTC
14,TRBD2,TRBJ2-1,TRBV5-1,few,CASSPRGGVNEQFF,TGCGCCAGCAGCCCGCGGGGGGGCGTGAATGAGCAGTTCTTC
14,-,TRBJ2-5,TRBV11-2,few,CASSFQGYQETQYF,TGTGCCAGCAGCTTCCAGGGGTACCAAGAGACCCAGTACTTC
17,-,TRBJ2-3,TRBV7-2,few,CASSLAEVFSSTDTQYF,TGTGCCAGCAGCTTAGCGGAGGTCTTCTCTAGCACAGATACGCAGTATTTT
15,-,TRBJ1-5,TRBV20-1,-,CSDSPAGTRGQPQHF,TGCAGTGATAGTCCGGCGGGGACCCGAGGCCAGCCCCAGCATTTT
13,-,TRBJ2-7,TRBV7-9,-,CASSRTRLDEQYF,TGTGCCAGCAGCCGAACAAGGTTGGACGAGCAGTACTTC
13,TRBD2,TRBJ2-1,TRBV15,-,CATSFRLADEQFF,TGTGCCACCAGCTTCAGACTAGCCGATGAGCAGTTCTTC
16,TRBD1,TRBJ1-6,TRBV16,-,CASSQSGQGANSPLHF,TGTGCCAGCAGCCAATCCGGGCAGGGGGCGAATTCACCCCTCCACTTT
14,-,TRBJ2-7,TRBV5-5,few,CASSLAAVSYEQYF,TGTGCCAGCAGCTTAGCAGCGGTCTCCTACGAGCAGTACTTC
12,-,TRBJ1-5,TRBV7-8,few,CASSKAYQPQHF,TGTGCCAGCAGCAAAGCCTATCAGCCCCAGCATTTT
17,TRBD2,TRBJ2-7,TRBV4-1,-,CASSQDLGGGLGYEQYF,TGCGCCAGCAGCCAAGATTTGGGGGGAGGGTTGGGCTACGAGCAGTACTTC
15,TRBD1,TRBJ2-7,TRBV4-1,few,CASSHGTAAAYEQYF,TGCGCCAGCAGCCACGGGACAGCCGCCGCCTACGAGCAGTACTTC
14,-,TRBJ2-3,TRBV5-1,few,CASTFEPITDTQYF,TGCGCCAGCACCTTCGAACCTATCACAGATACGCAGTATTTT
13,-,TRBJ2-3,TRBV7-3,-,CASSSWVTDTQYF,TGTGCCAGCAGCTCCTGGGTGACAGATACGCAGTATTTT
15,-,TRBJ1-1,TRBV9,many,CASSARGNQNTEAFF,TGTGCCAGCAGCGCCAGAGGGAATCAGAACACTGAAGCTTTCTTT
16,TRBD2,TRBJ2-1,TRBV9,few,CASSVVGAGGYNEQFF,TGTGCCAGCAGCGTAGTAGGGGCGGGAGGGTACAATGAGCAGTTCTTC
14,-,TRBJ1-2,TRBV20-1,once,CSAEDRFKDYGYTF,TGCAGTGCTGAAGACAGATTCAAGGACTATGGCTACACCTTC